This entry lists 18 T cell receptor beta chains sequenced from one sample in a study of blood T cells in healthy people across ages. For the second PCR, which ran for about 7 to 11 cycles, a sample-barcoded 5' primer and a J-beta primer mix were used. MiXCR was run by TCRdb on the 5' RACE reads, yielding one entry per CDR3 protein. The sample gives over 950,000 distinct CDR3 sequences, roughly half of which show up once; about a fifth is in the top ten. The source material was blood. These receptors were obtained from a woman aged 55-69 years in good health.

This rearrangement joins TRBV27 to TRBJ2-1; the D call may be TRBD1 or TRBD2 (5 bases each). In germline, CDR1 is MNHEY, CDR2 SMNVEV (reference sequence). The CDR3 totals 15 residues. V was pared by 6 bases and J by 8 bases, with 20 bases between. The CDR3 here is CASRPPGRRGYEQFF. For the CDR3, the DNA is TGTGCCAGCAGACCTCCGGGACGGAGAGGGTATGAGCAGTTCTTC.

CDR3 DNA sequence: TGTGCCAGCAGCTTGGGCAGGGTCAGCACAGATACGCAGTATTTT. Residues: CASSLGRVSTDTQYF. This chain links TRBV5-4 with TRBJ2-3; D may be TRBD1 (5 bases). Germline assignment: CDR1 SGHNT and CDR2 YYREEE (reference sequence). The length of the CDR3 is 15 residues. Trimming pared 0 bases from V and 0 bases from J, leaving 8 bases between.

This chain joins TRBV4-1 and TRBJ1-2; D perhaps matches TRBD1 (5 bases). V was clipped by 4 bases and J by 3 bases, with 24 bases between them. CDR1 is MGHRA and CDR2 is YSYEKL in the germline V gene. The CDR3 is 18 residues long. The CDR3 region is CASSPGPAGAEIYYGYTF. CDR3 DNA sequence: TGCGCCAGCAGCCCCGGACCAGCTGGGGCCGAAATTTACTATGGCTACACCTTC.

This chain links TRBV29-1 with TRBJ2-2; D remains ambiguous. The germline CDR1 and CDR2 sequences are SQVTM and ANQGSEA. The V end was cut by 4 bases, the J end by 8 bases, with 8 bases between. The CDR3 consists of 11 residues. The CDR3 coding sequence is TGCAGCGTTGTCTGGGTTGGGGAGCTGTTTTTT. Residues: CSVVWVGELFF.

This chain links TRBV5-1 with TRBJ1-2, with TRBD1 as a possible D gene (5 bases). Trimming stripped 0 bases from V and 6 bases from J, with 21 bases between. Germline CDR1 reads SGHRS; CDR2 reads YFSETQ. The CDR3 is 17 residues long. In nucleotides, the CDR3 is TGCGCCAGCAGCTTGGAGAACGGGGCGCGGGCCGGCGATGGCTACACCTTC. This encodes CASSLENGARAGDGYTF.

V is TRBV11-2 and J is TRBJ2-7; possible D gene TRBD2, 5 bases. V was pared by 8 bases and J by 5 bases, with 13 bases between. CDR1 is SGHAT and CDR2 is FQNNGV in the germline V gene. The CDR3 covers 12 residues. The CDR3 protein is CASSPRDDEQYF. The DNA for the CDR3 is TGTGCCAGCTCCCCGAGGGATGACGAGCAGTACTTC. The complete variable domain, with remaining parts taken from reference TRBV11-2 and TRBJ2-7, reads EAGVAQSPRYKIIEKRQSVAFWCNPISGHATLYWYQQILGQGPKLLIQFQNNGVVDDSQLPKDRFSAERLKGVDSTLKIQPAKLEDSAVYLCASSPRDDEQYFGPGTRLTVT.

CDR3 region: CSGGHNNEQYF. The CDR3 DNA is TGCAGCGGGGGACACAACAATGAGCAGTACTTC. The V gene is TRBV29-1, the J gene TRBJ2-5; a possible D gene is TRBD1 (6 bases). This CDR3 is 11 amino acids long. V lost 7 bases and J lost 11, with 17 bases in between. Germline lookup yields CDR1 SQVTM and CDR2 ANQGSEA. Filled out from reference TRBV29-1 and TRBJ2-5, the complete variable domain reads SAVISQKPSRDICQRGTSLTIQCQVDSQVTMMFWYRQQPGQSLTLIATANQGSEATYESGFVIDKFPISRPNLTFSTLTVSNMSPEDSSIYLCSGGHNNEQYFGPGTRLLVL.

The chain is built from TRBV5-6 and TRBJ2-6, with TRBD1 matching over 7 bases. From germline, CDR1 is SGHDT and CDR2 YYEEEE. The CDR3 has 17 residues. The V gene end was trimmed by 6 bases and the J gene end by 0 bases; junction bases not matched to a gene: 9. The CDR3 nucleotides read TGTGCCAGCACTACCCCGGGACAGATCTCTGGGGCCAACGTCCTGACTTTC. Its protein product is CASTTPGQISGANVLTF.

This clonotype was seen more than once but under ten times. The CDR3 loop reads CASSAPPGLGSQYF. CDR3 in DNA: TGTGCCAGCAGCGCGCCCCCGGGACTAGGGTCGCAGTATTTT. The gene calls are TRBV7-2 and TRBJ2-3, with TRBD2 matching 8 bases. With V trimmed by 5 bases and J by 10 bases, 11 bases remained unmatched. Looked up from germline, CDR1 is SGHTA and CDR2 is FQGNSA. The CDR3 totals 14 residues.

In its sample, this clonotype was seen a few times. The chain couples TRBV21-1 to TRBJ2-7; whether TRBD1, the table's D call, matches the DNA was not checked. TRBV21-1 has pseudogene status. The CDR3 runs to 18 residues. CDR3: CASSGNPGDDLNSYEQYF. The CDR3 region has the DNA TGTGCCAGCAGCGGAAATCCAGGGGACGATCTTAATTCCTACGAGCAGTACTTC.

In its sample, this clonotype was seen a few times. Written as DNA, the CDR3 is TGTGCCAGCAGACCGACACGGAGCTCCTACGAGCAGTACTTC. As protein: CASRPTRSSYEQYF. The chain uses TRBV12-3 or TRBV12-4 and TRBJ2-7; D is ambiguous. Trimming pared 6 bases from V and 0 bases from J, leaving 12 bases between. CDR3 length equals 14 residues.

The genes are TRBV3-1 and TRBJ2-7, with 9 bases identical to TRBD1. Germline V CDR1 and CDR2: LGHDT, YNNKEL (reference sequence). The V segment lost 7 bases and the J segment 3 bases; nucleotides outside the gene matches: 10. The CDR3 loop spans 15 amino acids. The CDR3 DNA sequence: TGTGCCAGCACTTACTCCGGGACAGGGAGCTACGAGCAGTACTTC. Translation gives CASTYSGTGSYEQYF.

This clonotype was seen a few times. The DNA of the CDR3 is TGTGCCAGCTCTGTGGGCCAGAGATCCACCCAGTACTTC. This translates into CASSVGQRSTQYF. The V gene is TRBV18, the J gene TRBJ2-5; no firm D call. This CDR3 spans 13 amino acids. The germline V gene encodes CDR1 KGHSH and CDR2 LQKENI. Deletions cut 6 bases from V and 8 bases from J, with 16 bases between.

Written as DNA, the CDR3 is TGTGCCAGCAGTGGCCTGCAGGCAGGGAGCTCCTACAATGAGCAGTTCTTC. Protein product: CASSGLQAGSSYNEQFF. The chain couples TRBV25-1 to TRBJ2-1, with D perhaps being TRBD1 or TRBD2 (5 bases each). Germline assignment: CDR1 MGHDK and CDR2 SYGVNS. The CDR3 is 17 amino acids. Between the trimmed V and J ends, which lost 4 bases and 0 bases, there was a span of 16 bases.

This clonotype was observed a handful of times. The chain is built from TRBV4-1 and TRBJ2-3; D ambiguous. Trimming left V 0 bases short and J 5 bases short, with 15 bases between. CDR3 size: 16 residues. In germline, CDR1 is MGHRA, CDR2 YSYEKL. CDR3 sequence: CASSQDFTVGGDTQYF. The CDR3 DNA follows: TGCGCCAGCAGCCAAGATTTTACAGTAGGTGGAGATACGCAGTATTTT.

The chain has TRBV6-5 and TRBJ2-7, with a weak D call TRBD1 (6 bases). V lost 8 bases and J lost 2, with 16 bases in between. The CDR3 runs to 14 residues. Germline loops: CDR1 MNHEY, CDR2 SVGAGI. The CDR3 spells CASPACGTPYEQYF. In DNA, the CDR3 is TGTGCCAGCCCCGCTTGTGGGACACCCTACGAGCAGTACTTC.

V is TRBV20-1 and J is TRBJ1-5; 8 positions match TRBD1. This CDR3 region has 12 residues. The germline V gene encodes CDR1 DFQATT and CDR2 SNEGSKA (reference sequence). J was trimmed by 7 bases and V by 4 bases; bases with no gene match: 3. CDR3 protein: CSAKTGDQPQHF. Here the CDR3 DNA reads TGCAGTGCTAAGACAGGGGACCAGCCCCAGCATTTT.

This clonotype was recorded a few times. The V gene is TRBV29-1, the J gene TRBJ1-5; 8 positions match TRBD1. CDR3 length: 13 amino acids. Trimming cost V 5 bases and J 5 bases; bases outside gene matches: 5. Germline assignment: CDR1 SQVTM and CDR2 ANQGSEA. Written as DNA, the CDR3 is TGCAGCGTTAAACAGGGGGATGATCAGCCCCAGCATTTT. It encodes CSVKQGDDQPQHF. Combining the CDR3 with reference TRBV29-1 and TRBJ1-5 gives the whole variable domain SAVISQKPSRDICQRGTSLTIQCQVDSQVTMMFWYRQQPGQSLTLIATANQGSEATYESGFVIDKFPISRPNLTFSTLTVSNMSPEDSSIYLCSVKQGDDQPQHFGDGTRLSIL.